This T cell receptor (beta chain) was found in a study of blood T cells in healthy people across ages. Study observations and caveats: Roughly linearly, TCR beta diversity per million T cells fell as age increased. Unsorted PBMCs blocked a conclusive comparison of naive and antigen-experienced cells.

The use of a sample-barcoded 5' primer and a J-beta primer mix characterized a second PCR of roughly 7 to 11 cycles. TCRdb called the 5' RACE reads again in MiXCR, with one record for every CDR3 protein. Seen here are about 650,000 distinct CDR3 sequences, about 32% observed once, and the top ten hold approximately 15%. The table lists this clonotype with a few counts. As yet, its antigen is unknown. Germline loops: CDR1 KGHSH, CDR2 LQKENI. V lost 6 bases to trimming and J lost 7 bases; unmatched junction nucleotides: 7. CDR3 length: 14 amino acids. Sequenced input: blood. This sequence originates from an elderly woman in good health. The chain combines TRBV18 with TRBJ2-1; 9 bases align to TRBD2. This CDR3 reads CASSSSGELNEQFF. The CDR3, as DNA: TGTGCCAGCTCTTCTAGCGGGGAACTGAATGAGCAGTTCTTC. The full variable domain, its missing parts supplied by reference TRBV18 and TRBJ2-1, is NAGVMQNPRHLVRRRGQEARLRCSPMKGHSHVYWYRQLPEEGLKFMVYLQKENIIDESGMPKERFSAEFPKEGPSILRIQQVVRGDSAAYFCASSSSGELNEQFFGPGTRLTVL.